One and the same sample provided the 3 T cell receptor beta chains below, sequenced in a study of cytomegalovirus exposure and HLA in healthy donors (dated by TCRdb to between 2016 and 2019). The method was the immunoSEQ multiplex PCR assay. The multiplex PCR relied on a mix of 60 forward primers for TCR Vbeta segments and 13 reverse primers for TCR Jbeta segments. Not all clones reach the TCRdb copy of this immuneACCESS table, which keeps in-frame sequences only. Checked studies attribute under half of the gap to unresolved V genes and leave the rest unexplained. This sample has 200,000 or so clones in its table, and 81% of those were observed once. The ten biggest clones cover approximately 3.8% of the sample. Sequenced: PBMCs. The receptor source for this set is a man over 45 in good health and CMV-seronegative.

This clone was picked up a small number of times. This chain links TRBV25-1 with TRBJ2-5; 10 nucleotides line up with TRBD1. The V gene end was trimmed by 3 bases and the J gene end by 4 bases; junction bases not matched to a gene: 5. CDR1 is MGHDK and CDR2 is SYGVNS in the germline V gene. The CDR3 is made up of 15 amino acids. The CDR3 spells CASSDPGQGRETQYF. The CDR3 DNA sequence: TGTGCCAGCAGTGATCCGGGACAGGGGAGAGAGACCCAGTACTTC.

This sequence joins TRBV13 and TRBJ1-6; D gene uncertain. V lost 1 base and J lost 7, with 8 bases in between. Germline V gene sequence: CDR1 PRHDT, CDR2 FYEKMQ (reference sequence). The CDR3 covers 14 residues. CDR3 nucleotides: TGTGCCAGCAGCTTAGCTCAGTTCAATTCACCCCTCCACTTT. Its protein is CASSLAQFNSPLHF.

This chain joins TRBV7-6 and TRBJ1-2; D is uncertain. The CDR3 runs to 15 residues. The germline V gene encodes CDR1 SGHVS and CDR2 FNYEAQ. The germline V and J ends were trimmed by 4 bases and 7 bases, with 19 bases remaining between them. CDR3 in amino acids: CASSSSGRRSGGYTF. The CDR3 DNA sequence: TGTGCCAGCAGCTCCTCCGGCCGACGATCAGGTGGCTACACCTTC.